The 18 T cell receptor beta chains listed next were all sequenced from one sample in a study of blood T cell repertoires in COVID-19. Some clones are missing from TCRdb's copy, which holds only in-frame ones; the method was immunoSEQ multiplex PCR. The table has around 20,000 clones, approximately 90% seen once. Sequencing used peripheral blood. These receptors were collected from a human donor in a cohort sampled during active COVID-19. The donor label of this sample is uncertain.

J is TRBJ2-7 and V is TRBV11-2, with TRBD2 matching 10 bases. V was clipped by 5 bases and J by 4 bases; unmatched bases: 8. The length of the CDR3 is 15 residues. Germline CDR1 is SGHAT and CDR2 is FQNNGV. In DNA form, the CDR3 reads TGTGCCAGCAGCCTCACCGGGACTAGCGTTTACGAGCAGTACTTC. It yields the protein CASSLTGTSVYEQYF. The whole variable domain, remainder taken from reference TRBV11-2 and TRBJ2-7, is EAGVAQSPRYKIIEKRQSVAFWCNPISGHATLYWYQQILGQGPKLLIQFQNNGVVDDSQLPKDRFSAERLKGVDSTLKIQPAKLEDSAVYLCASSLTGTSVYEQYFGPGTRLTVT.

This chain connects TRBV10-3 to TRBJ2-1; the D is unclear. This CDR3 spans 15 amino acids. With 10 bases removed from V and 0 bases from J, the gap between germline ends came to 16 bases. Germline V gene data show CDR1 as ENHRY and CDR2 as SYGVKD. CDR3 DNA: TGTGCCACGACAATAGGCTTGAGCTCCTACAATGAGCAGTTCTTC. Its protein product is CATTIGLSSYNEQFF.

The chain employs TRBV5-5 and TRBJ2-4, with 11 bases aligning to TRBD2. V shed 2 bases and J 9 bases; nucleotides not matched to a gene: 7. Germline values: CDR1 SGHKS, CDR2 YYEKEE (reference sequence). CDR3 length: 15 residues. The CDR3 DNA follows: TGTGCCAGCAGCTTCGTAGCGGGAGGGCCCAGCATTCAGTACTTC. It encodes CASSFVAGGPSIQYF.

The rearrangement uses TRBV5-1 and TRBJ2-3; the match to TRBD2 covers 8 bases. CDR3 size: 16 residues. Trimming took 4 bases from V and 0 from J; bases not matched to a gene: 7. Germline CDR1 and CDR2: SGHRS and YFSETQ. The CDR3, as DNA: TGCGCCAGCAGCGGCGGCGGGAGGAAGAGCACAGATACGCAGTATTTT. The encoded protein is CASSGGGRKSTDTQYF.

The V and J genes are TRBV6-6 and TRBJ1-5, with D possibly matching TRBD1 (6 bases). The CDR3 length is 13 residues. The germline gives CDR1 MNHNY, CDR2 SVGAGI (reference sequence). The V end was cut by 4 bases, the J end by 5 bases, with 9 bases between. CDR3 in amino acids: CASSSYRDQPQHF. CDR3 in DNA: TGTGCCAGCAGTTCGTACAGGGATCAGCCCCAGCATTTT.

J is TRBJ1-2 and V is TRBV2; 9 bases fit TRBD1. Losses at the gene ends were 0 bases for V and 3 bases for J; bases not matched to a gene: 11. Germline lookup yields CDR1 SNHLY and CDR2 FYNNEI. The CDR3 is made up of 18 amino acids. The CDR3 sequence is CASSEAFLNRGLDYGYTF. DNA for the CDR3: TGTGCCAGCAGTGAAGCCTTTTTGAACAGGGGGCTGGACTATGGCTACACCTTC.

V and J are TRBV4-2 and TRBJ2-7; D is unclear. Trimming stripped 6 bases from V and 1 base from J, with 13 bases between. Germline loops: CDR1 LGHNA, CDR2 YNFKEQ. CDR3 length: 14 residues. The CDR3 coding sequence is TGTGCCAGCAGGTCCCAGGTTAATTCCTACGAGCAGTACTTC. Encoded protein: CASRSQVNSYEQYF.

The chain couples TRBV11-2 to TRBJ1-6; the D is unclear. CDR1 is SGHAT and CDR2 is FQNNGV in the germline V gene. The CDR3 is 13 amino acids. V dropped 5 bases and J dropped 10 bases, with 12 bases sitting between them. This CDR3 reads CASSPATMSPLHF. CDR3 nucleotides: TGTGCCAGCAGCCCCGCTACCATGTCACCCCTCCACTTT.

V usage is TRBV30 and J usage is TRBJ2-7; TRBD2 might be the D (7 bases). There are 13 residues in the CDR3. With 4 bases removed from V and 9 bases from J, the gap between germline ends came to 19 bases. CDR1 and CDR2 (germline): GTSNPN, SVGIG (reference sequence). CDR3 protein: CAWNRGGGLGQYF. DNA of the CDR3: TGTGCCTGGAATCGGGGAGGGGGGCTGGGGCAGTACTTC.

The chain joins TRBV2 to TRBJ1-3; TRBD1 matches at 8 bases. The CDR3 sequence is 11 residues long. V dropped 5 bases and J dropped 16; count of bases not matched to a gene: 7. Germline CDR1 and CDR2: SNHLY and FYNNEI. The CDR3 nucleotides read TGTGCCAGCAGTCCGATGGACAGGGTTTATTTT. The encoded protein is CASSPMDRVYF.

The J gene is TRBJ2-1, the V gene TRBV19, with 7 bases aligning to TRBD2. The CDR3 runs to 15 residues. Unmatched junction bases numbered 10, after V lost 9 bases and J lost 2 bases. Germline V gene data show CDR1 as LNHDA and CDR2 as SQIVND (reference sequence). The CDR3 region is CASALGGEAYNEQFF. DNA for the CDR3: TGTGCCAGCGCCCTGGGGGGGGAAGCCTACAATGAGCAGTTCTTC.

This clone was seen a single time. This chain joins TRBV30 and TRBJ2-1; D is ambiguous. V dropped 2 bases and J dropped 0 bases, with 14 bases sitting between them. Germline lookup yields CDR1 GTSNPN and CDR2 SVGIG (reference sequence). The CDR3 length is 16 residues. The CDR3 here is CAWSPALEYSYNEQFF. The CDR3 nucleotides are TGTGCCTGGAGTCCCGCCTTAGAATACTCCTACAATGAGCAGTTCTTC.

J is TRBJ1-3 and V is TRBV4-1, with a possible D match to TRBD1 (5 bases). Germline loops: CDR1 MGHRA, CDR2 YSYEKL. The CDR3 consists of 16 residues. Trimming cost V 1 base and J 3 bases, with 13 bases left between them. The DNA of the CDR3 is TGCGCCAGCAGCCAAGGGGTAGGGGCGGATGGAAACACCATATATTTT. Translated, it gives CASSQGVGADGNTIYF.

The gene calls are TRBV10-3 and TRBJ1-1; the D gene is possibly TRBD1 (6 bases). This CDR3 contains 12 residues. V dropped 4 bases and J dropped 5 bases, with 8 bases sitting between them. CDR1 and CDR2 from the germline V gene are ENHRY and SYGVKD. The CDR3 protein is CAISGGGTEAFF. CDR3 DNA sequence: TGTGCCATCAGTGGAGGGGGAACTGAAGCTTTCTTT.

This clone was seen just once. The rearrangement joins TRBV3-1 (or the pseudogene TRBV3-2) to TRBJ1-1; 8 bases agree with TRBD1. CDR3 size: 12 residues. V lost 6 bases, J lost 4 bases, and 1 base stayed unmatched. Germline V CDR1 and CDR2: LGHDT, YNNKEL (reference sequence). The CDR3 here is CASSDRGTEAFF. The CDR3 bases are TGTGCCAGCAGTGACAGGGGCACTGAAGCTTTCTTT.

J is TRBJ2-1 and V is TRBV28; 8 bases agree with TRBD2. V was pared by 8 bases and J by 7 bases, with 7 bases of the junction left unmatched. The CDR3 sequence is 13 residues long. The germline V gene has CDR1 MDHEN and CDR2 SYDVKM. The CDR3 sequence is CASHRLASNEQFF. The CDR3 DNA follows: TGTGCCAGCCATCGACTAGCGTCTAATGAGCAGTTCTTC. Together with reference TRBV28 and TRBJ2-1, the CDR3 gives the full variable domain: DVKVTQSSRYLVKRTGEKVFLECVQDMDHENMFWYRQDPGLGLRLIYFSYDVKMKEKGDIPEGYSVSREKKERFSLILESASTNQTSMYLCASHRLASNEQFFGPGTRLTVL.

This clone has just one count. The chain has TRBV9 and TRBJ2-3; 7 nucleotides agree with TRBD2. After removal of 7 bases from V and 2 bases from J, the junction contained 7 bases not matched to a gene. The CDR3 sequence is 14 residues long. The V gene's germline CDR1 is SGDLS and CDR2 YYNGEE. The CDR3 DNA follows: TGTGCCAGCGCATTAGCGGGTTCCACAGATACGCAGTATTTT. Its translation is CASALAGSTDTQYF.

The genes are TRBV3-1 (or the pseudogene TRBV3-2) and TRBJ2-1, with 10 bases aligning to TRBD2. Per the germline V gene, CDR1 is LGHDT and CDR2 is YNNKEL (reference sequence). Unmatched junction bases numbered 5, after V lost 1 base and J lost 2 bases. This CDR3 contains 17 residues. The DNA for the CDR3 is TGTGCCAGCAGCCAAGCGGGCCTAGCGGGAGCCTACAATGAGCAGTTCTTC. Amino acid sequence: CASSQAGLAGAYNEQFF.